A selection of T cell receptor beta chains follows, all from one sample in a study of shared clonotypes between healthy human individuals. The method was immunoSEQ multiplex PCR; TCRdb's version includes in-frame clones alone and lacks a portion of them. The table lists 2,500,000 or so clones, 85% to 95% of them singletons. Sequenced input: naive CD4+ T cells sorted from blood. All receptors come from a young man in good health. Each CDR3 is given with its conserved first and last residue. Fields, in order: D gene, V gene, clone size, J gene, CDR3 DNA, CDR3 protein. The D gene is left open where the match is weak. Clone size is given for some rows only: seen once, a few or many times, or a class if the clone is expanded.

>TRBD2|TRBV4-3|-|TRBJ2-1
TGCGCCAGCAGCCAAGTAAAGACTAGCGGGAGGAGCTCCTACAATGAGCAGTTCTTC
CASSQVKTSGRSSYNEQFF
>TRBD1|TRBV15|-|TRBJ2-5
TGTGCCACCAGCAGAGATAAGAGACAGGGAGAGACCCAGTACTTC
CATSRDKRQGETQYF
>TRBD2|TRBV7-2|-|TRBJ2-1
TGTGCCAGCAGCCCCGGCGGGGGGTACAATGAGCAGTTCTTC
CASSPGGGYNEQFF
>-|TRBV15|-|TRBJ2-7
TGTGCCACCAGCAGAGACAGGGGCTGGGACGAGCAGTACTTC
CATSRDRGWDEQYF
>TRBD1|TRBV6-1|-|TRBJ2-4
TGTGCCAGCAAAGGGACAGGAGTAGCCAAAAACATTCAGTACTTC
CASKGTGVAKNIQYF
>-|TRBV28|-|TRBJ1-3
TGTGCCAGCAGTTCAACCGCTAAGCCTGGAAACACCATATATTTT
CASSSTAKPGNTIYF
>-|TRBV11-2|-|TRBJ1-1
TGTGCCAGCAGCCCCCCCTTTCGGGTTGGCACTGAAGCTTTCTTT
CASSPPFRVGTEAFF
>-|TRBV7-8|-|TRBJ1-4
TGTGCCAGCAGCCCCCGACAGTTAGATACTAATGAAAAACTGTTTTTT
CASSPRQLDTNEKLFF
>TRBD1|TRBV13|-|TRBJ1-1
TGTGCCAGCAGCTTAGTGGGACAGGGTATCGCTGAAGCTTTCTTT
CASSLVGQGIAEAFF
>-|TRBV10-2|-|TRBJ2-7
TGCGCCAGCAGAGCTAGCGACCCCTACGAGCAGTACTTC
CASRASDPYEQYF
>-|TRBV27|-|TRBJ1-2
TGTGCCAGCAGCCCTACCAGGGGTATCTATGGCTACACCTTC
CASSPTRGIYGYTF
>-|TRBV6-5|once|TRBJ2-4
TGTGCCAGGGGCCAGGTAGTTGGGGGAAAGGACATTCAGTACTTC
CARGQVVGGKDIQYF
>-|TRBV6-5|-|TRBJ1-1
TGTGCCAGCACTAAACCGGGAAAGTATGAAGCTTTCTTT
CASTKPGKYEAFF
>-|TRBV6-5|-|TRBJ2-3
TGTGCCAGCATCCCCTCCCGCACCCACACAGATACGCAGTATTTT
CASIPSRTHTDTQYF
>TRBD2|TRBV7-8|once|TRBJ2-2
TGTGCCAGCAGCTTATCGTGGCTAGCGGGAGTTACCAACACCGGGGAGCTGTTTTTT
CASSLSWLAGVTNTGELFF
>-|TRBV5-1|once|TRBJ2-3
TGCGCCAGCAGCTTGGGTGGGTTGGGGCTTCGGACAGATACGCAGTATTTT
CASSLGGLGLRTDTQYF
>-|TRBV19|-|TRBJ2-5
TGTGCCAGTAAGGGCGTAGGGGAGACCCAGTACTTC
CASKGVGETQYF
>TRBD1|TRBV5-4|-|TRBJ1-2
TGTGCCAGCAGCTCTTCCGGGACAGGGGGCCTAAGCACCTTC
CASSSSGTGGLSTF
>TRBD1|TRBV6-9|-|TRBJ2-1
TGTGCCAGCAGGATACAGGGGGCTCCCTACAATGAGCAGTTCTTC
CASRIQGAPYNEQFF
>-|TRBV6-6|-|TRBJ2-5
TGTGCCAGCAGTTACGGGGTAACGGAGACCCAGTACTTC
CASSYGVTETQYF
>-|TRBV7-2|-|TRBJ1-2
TGTGCCAGCAGCCGACAGGTTAATGGCTACACCTTC
CASSRQVNGYTF
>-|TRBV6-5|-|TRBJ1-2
TGTGCCAGCAGTTACTCCCCGCTTTATGGCTACACCTTC
CASSYSPLYGYTF
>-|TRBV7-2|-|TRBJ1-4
TGTGCCAGCAGCTTCCGTAGGGCTACTAATGAAAAACTGTTTTTT
CASSFRRATNEKLFF
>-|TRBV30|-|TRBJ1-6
TGTGCCCACGGGAGTGGAGTTTCACCCCTCCACTTT
CAHGSGVSPLHF
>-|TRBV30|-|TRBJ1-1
TGTGCCTGGAGGGGGTTGGGGTATTCTTCTGAAGCTTTCTTT
CAWRGLGYSSEAFF
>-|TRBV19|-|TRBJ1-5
TGTGCCAGTAGTCTACGGACAGAAATAAGCAATCAGCCCCAGCATTTT
CASSLRTEISNQPQHF
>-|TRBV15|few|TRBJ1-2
TGTGCCACCAGCGAGGGTAGGCAGTATGGCTACACCTTC
CATSEGRQYGYTF
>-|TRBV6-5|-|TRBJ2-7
TGTGCCAGCGGGTCGAAAACCTACGAGCAGTACTTC
CASGSKTYEQYF
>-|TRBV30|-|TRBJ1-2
TGTGCCTGGAGCGGAGGGGCTTGGGACTATGGCTACACCTTC
CAWSGGAWDYGYTF
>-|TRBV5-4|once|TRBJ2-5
TGTGCCAGCAGCATCTCGGCGGGGGAGACCCAGTACTTC
CASSISAGETQYF
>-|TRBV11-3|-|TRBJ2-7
TGTGCCAGCAGCCAACCTCTGGGGGCCCCGACCTACGAGCAGTACTTC
CASSQPLGAPTYEQYF
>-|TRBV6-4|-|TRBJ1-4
TGTGCCAGCAGTGAACAGCACGGGGGCAGTGAAAAACTGTTTTTT
CASSEQHGGSEKLFF
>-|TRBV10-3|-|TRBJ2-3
TGTGCCACCAGGGGGTCTAGCGGAAACTCGGGCACAGATACGCAGTATTTT
CATRGSSGNSGTDTQYF
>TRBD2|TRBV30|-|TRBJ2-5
TGTGCCTGGAGGGCTATGGGGGGGGTCAGGGAGACCCAGTACTTC
CAWRAMGGVRETQYF
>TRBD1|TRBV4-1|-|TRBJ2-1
TGCGCCAGCAGCCCCCTGGTGGGACAGGGCTCCTACAATGAGCAGTTCTTC
CASSPLVGQGSYNEQFF
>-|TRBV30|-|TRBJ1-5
TGTGCCTGGAGTGACTATAGCAATCAGCCCCAGCATTTT
CAWSDYSNQPQHF
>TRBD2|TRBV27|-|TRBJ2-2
TGTGCCAGCAGGGGTAGCGGGGCCATGAACACCGGGGAGCTGTTTTTT
CASRGSGAMNTGELFF